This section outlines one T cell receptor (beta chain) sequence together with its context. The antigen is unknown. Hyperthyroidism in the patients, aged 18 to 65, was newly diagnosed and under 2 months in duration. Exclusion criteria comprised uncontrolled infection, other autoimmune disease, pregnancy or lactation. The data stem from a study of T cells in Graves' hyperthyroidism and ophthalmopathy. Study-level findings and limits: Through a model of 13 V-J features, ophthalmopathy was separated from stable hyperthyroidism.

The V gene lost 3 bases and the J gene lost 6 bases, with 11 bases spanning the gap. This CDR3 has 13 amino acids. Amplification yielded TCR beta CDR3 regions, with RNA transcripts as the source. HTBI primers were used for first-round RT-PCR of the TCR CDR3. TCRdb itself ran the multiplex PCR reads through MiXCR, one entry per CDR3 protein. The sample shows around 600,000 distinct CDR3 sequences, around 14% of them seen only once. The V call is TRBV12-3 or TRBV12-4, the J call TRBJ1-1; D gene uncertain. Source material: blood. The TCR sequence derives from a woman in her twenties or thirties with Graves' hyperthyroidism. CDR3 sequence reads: CASSFTPWAEAFF. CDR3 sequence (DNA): TGTGCCAGCAGTTTTACCCCGTGGGCTGAAGCTTTCTTT.